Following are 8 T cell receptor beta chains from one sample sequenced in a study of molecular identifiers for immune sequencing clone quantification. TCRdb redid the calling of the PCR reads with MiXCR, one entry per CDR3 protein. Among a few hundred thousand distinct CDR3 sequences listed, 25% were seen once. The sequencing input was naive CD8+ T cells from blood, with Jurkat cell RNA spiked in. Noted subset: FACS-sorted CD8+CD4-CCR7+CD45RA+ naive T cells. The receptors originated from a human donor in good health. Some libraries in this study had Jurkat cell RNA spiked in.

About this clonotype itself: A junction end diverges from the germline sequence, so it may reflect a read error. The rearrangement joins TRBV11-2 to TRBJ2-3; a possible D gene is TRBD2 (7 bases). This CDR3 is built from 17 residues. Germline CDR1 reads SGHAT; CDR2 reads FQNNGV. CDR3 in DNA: TGTGCCGGCAGCTTAGATGGGGGGGCAGGGAACACAGATACGCAGTATTTT. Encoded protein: CAGSLDGGAGNTDTQYF.

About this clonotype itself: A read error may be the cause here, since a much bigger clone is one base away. The CDR3 region is CTSSQYPTTSGPSQQFF. The CDR3 region has the DNA TGCACCAGCAGTCAATATCCTACGACTAGCGGGCCCTCCCAGCAGTTCTTC. The rearrangement joins TRBV23-1 to TRBJ2-1; TRBD2 aligns across 10 bases. TRBV23-1 is labeled an ORF, and its function is uncertain. The CDR3 spans 17 residues.

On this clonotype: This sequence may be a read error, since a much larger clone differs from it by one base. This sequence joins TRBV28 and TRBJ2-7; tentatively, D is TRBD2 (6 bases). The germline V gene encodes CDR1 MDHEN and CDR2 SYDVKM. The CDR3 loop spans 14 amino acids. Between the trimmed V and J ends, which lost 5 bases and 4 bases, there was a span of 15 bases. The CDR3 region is CASSPKLARYEQYV. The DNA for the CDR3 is TGTGCCAGCAGTCCTAAACTAGCCAGATACGAGCAGTACGTC.

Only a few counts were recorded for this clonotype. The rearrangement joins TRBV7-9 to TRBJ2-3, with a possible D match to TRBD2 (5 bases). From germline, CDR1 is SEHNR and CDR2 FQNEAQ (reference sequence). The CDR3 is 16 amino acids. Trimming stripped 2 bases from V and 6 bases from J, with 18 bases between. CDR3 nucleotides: TGTGCCAGCAGCTTAAGGCCGGGGTATGGACCCGATACGCAGTATTTT. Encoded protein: CASSLRPGYGPDTQYF.

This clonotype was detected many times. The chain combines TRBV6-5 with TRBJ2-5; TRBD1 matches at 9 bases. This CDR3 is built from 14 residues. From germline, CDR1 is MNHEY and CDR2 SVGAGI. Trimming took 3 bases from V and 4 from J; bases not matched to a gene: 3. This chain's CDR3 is CASSYGQGLETQYF. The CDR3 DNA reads TGTGCCAGCAGTTATGGACAGGGGTTAGAGACCCAGTACTTC.

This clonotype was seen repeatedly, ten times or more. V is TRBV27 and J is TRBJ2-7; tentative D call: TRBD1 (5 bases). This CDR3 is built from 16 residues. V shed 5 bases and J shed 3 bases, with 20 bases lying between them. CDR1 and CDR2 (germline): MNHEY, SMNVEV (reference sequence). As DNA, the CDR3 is TGTGCCAGCAGTCCTATCGGGCAGGGCGCGGTCTACGAGCAGTACTTC. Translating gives CASSPIGQGAVYEQYF.

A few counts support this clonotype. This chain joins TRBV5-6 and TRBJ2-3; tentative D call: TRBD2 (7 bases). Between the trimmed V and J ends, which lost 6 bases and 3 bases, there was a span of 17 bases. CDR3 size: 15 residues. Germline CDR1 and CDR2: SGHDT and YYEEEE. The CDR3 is CASKSWGGRTDTQYF. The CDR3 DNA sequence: TGTGCCAGCAAGTCATGGGGGGGGCGGACAGATACGCAGTATTTT.

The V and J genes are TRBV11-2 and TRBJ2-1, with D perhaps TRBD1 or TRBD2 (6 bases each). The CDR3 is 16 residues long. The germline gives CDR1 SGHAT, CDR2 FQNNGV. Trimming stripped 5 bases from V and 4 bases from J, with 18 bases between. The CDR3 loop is CASSPLLGGAYNEQFF. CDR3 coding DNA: TGTGCCAGCAGCCCCCTTCTCGGGGGCGCGTACAATGAGCAGTTCTTC.